This TCR beta chain was recorded in a study of blood T cells in healthy people across ages. This CDR3 has 17 residues. CDR1 is DFQATT and CDR2 is SNEGSKA in the germline V gene (reference sequence). V was clipped by 0 bases and J by 1 base; unmatched bases: 5. Together with a sample-barcoded 5' primer, a J-beta primer mix was included in a second PCR lasting roughly 6 to 12 cycles. TCRdb fed the 5' RACE reads into MiXCR, producing one record per CDR3 protein. In the table there are 660,000 or so distinct CDR3 sequences, roughly 50% of which are singletons. The source material was blood. The sequence was collected from a man between 60 and 70 years old in good health. V gene TRBV20-1 combines with J gene TRBJ2-5, with 13 bases lining up with TRBD2. The CDR3 DNA reads TGCAGTGCTAGAGATGGGGGGACTAGCGGGGTCCAAGAGACCCAGTACTTC. Its translation is CSARDGGTSGVQETQYF.